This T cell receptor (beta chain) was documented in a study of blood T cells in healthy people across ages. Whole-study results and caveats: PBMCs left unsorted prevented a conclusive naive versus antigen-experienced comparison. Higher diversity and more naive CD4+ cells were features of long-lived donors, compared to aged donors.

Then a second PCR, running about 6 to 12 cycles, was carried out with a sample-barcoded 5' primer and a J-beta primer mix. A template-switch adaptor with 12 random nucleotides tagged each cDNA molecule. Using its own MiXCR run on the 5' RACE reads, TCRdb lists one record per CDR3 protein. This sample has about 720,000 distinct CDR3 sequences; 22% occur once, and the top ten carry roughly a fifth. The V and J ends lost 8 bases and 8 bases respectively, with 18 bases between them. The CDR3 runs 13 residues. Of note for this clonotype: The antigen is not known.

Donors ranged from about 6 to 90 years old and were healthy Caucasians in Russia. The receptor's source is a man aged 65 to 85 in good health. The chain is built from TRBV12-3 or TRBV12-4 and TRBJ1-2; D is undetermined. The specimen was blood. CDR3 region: CASDSREALGYTF. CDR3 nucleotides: TGTGCCAGCGACTCTAGAGAGGCTTTAGGCTACACCTTC.